These 11 T cell receptor beta chains came from one sample sequenced in a study of blood T cell repertoires in COVID-19. TCRdb's copy holds only in-frame clones and misses some; the assay was immunoSEQ multiplex PCR. In the table there are around 99,000 clones, over 75% of which are singletons. Material for sequencing was peripheral blood. The receptor set was obtained from a man in his forties or fifties with acute or convalescent COVID-19.

The chain joins TRBV15 to TRBJ1-2; D is undetermined. The V and J ends lost 0 bases and 2 bases respectively, with 7 bases between them. CDR1 is LNHNV, CDR2 YYDKDF, per germline (reference sequence). The CDR3 runs 14 residues. The CDR3 DNA reads TGTGCCACCAGCAGAGATGGCCAAAACTATGGCTACACCTTC. This gives the protein CATSRDGQNYGYTF.

J is TRBJ2-1 and V is TRBV24-1; D not certain. Germline values: CDR1 KGHDR, CDR2 SFDVKD. With 6 bases removed from V and 0 bases from J, the gap between germline ends came to 5 bases. The CDR3 has 13 amino acids. CDR3 sequence (DNA): TGTGCCACCAGTTCTAGCTCCTACAATGAGCAGTTCTTC. Its protein is CATSSSSYNEQFF.

The J gene is TRBJ1-3, the V gene TRBV5-1; D unresolved. Between the trimmed V and J ends, which lost 3 bases and 4 bases, there was a span of 17 bases. CDR1 SGHRS and CDR2 YFSETQ come from the germline V gene. The CDR3 has 16 amino acids. The chain's CDR3 is CASSSNLGGAGNTIYF. The CDR3 region has the DNA TGCGCCAGCAGCTCCAACTTGGGAGGTGCCGGAAACACCATATATTTT.

The CDR3 protein is CASSPKSFRSDTEAFF. The CDR3 coding sequence is TGTGCCAGCAGCCCGAAAAGCTTCCGAAGCGACACTGAAGCTTTCTTT. The V and J genes are TRBV13 and TRBJ1-1, with D unclear. V gave up 5 bases and J gave up 3 bases, with 19 bases separating them. Germline CDR1 PRHDT, CDR2 FYEKMQ (reference sequence). The CDR3 sequence is 16 residues long.

This rearrangement joins TRBV28 to TRBJ2-1; 8 bases fit TRBD1. Germline V gene lookup returns CDR1 MDHEN and CDR2 SYDVKM. V was pared by 6 bases and J by 6 bases, with 10 bases of the junction left unmatched. The CDR3 runs 15 residues. Here the CDR3 reads CASSLDRGRGNEQFF. As DNA, the CDR3 is TGTGCCAGCAGCTTAGACAGGGGCAGAGGCAATGAGCAGTTCTTC.

This sequence joins TRBV25-1 and TRBJ2-7; 9 nucleotides agree with TRBD2. The CDR3 contains 14 residues. J was trimmed by 7 bases and V by 4 bases; bases with no gene match: 8. Per the germline V gene, CDR1 is MGHDK and CDR2 is SYGVNS. In DNA, the CDR3 is TGTGCCAGCAGTGGACTCGCGGGAGGGCTAGAGCAGTACTTC. Translating gives CASSGLAGGLEQYF.

The V and J genes are TRBV2 and TRBJ2-7, with 8 bases identical to TRBD1. Per the germline V gene, CDR1 is SNHLY and CDR2 is FYNNEI. The CDR3 consists of 14 residues. After removal of 5 bases from V and 2 bases from J, the junction contained 5 bases not matched to a gene. CDR3 in DNA: TGTGCCAGCAGTCCGAGGACAGGGCCCTACGAGCAGTACTTC. Its protein is CASSPRTGPYEQYF.

This chain joins TRBV19 and TRBJ2-1; a possible D gene is TRBD2 (5 bases). Per germline, CDR1 LNHDA and CDR2 SQIVND (reference sequence). The CDR3 consists of 16 residues. Trimming took 7 bases from V and 0 from J, leaving 16 bases between them. The CDR3 protein is CASTRRRGSSYNEQFF. For the CDR3, the DNA is TGTGCCAGTACCCGACGGAGAGGGAGCTCCTACAATGAGCAGTTCTTC.

The sample holds many counts of this clone. The rearrangement uses TRBV24-1 and TRBJ2-5; 12 bases fit TRBD1. The CDR3 totals 15 residues. Germline V gene data show CDR1 as KGHDR and CDR2 as SFDVKD. J lost 5 bases, V lost 7 bases, and 7 bases had no gene match. This CDR3 reads CATRSGTGGGETQYF. The CDR3 DNA sequence: TGTGCCACCAGATCCGGGACAGGGGGCGGCGAGACCCAGTACTTC.

This chain links TRBV5-6 with TRBJ1-2; 7 bases fit TRBD1. The CDR3 sequence is 15 residues long. Germline V CDR1 and CDR2: SGHDT, YYEEEE. V lost 0 bases and J lost 7; bases outside the gene matches: 9. The CDR3 DNA is TGTGCCAGCAGCTTGGTGGGCAGGGGGTCTGGTGGCTACACCTTC. It encodes CASSLVGRGSGGYTF.

J is TRBJ1-5 and V is TRBV10-3; D uncertain. V was trimmed by 3 bases and J by 0 bases, leaving 9 bases between them. Germline V lookup: CDR1 ENHRY, CDR2 SYGVKD. CDR3 length: 15 amino acids. The CDR3 DNA reads TGTGCCATCAGTGAATTCGCGGATAGCAATCAGCCCCAGCATTTT. The encoded protein is CAISEFADSNQPQHF.